The clone carrying this T cell receptor (beta chain) was counted ten times or more. As yet, its antigen is unknown. This sample is part of a study of blood T cells in healthy people across ages. Broader study findings: Naive T cell percentage showed a strong correlation with TCR beta diversity.

Trimming at V came to 5 bases and at J to 6 bases, leaving 4 bases not matched to a gene. Germline values: CDR1 MNHEY, CDR2 SVGAGI. CDR3 size: 13 residues. A second about 7 to 12 cycle PCR used barcoded and J-beta primers. Each cDNA was tagged by a template-switch adaptor containing 12 random nucleotides. In TCRdb, the 5' RACE reads were re-called with MiXCR into one record per CDR3 protein. The table shows approximately 900,000 distinct CDR3 sequences, with 25% to 35% occurring only once. This sample also appeared in a second study, on T cells of mothers and their children.

The rearrangement uses TRBV6-5 and TRBJ2-1, with 7 bases that match TRBD2. Sequenced material: blood. The receptor was derived from a middle-aged woman in good health. This CDR3 is CASSTGLGNEQFF. The DNA for the CDR3 is TGTGCCAGCAGTACCGGACTAGGCAATGAGCAGTTCTTC.